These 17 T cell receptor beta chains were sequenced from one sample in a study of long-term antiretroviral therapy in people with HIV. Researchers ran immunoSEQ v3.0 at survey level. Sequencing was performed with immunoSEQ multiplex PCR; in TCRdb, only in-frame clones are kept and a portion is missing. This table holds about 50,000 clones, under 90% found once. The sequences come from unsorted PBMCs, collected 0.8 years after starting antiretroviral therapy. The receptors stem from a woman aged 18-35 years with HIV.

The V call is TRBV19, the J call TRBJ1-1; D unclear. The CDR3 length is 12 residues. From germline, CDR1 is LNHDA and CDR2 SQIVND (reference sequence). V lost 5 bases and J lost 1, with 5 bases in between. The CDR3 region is CASSQANTEAFF. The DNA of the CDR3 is TGTGCCAGTAGTCAGGCGAACACTGAAGCTTTCTTT.

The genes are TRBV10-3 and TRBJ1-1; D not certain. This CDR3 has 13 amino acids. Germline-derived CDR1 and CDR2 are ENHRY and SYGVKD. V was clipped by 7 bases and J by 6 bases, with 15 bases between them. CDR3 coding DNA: TGTGCCATCAACTCCAGCCCAATCGCTGAAGCTTTCTTT. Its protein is CAINSSPIAEAFF.

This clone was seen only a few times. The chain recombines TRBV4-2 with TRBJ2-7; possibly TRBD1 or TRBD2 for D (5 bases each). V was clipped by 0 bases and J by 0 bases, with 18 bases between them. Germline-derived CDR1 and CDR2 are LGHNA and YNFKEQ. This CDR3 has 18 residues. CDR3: CASSQEVVSGASSYEQYF. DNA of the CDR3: TGTGCCAGCAGCCAAGAGGTGGTATCCGGGGCAAGCTCCTACGAGCAGTACTTC.

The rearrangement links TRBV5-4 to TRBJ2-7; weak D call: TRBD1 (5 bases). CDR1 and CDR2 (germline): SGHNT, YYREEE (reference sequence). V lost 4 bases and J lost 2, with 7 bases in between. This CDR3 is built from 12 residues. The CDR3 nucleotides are TGTGCCAGCAGCGTAGGGGCCTACGAGCAGTACTTC. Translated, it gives CASSVGAYEQYF.

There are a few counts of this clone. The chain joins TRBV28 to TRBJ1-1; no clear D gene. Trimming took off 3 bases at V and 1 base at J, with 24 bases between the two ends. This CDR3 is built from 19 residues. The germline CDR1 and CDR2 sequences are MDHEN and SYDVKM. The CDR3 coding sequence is TGTGCCAGCAGTTTCAGTCCTCCTATAAGCGGCCGAGGGAACACTGAAGCTTTCTTT. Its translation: CASSFSPPISGRGNTEAFF.

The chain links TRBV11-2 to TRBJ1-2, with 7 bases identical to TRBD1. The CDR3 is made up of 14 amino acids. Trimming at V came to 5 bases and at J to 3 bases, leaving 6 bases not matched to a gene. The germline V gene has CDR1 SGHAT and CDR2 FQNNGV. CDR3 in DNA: TGTGCCAGCAGCCCGGACAGGACCTACTATGGCTACACCTTC. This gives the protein CASSPDRTYYGYTF. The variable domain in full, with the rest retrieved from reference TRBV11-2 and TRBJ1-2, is EAGVAQSPRYKIIEKRQSVAFWCNPISGHATLYWYQQILGQGPKLLIQFQNNGVVDDSQLPKDRFSAERLKGVDSTLKIQPAKLEDSAVYLCASSPDRTYYGYTFGSGTRLTVV.

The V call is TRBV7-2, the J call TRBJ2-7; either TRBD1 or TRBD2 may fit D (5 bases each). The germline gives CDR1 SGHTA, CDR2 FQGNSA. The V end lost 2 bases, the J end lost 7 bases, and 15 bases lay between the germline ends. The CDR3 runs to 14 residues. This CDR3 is CASSLSRAEREQYF. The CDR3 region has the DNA TGTGCCAGCAGCTTAAGCAGGGCTGAGCGGGAGCAGTACTTC.

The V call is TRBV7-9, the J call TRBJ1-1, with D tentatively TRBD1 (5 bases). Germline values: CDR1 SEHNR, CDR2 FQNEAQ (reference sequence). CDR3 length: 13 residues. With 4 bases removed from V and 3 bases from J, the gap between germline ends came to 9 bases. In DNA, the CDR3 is TGTGCCAGCAGCTCCAGGGTGGACACTGAAGCTTTCTTT. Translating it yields CASSSRVDTEAFF.

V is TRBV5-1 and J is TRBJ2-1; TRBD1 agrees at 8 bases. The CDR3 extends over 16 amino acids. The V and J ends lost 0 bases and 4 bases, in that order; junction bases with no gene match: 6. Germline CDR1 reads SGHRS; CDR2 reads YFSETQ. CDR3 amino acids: CASSLVQGQGYNEQFF. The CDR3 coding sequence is TGCGCCAGCAGCTTGGTCCAAGGACAGGGTTACAATGAGCAGTTCTTC.

This chain's CDR3 is CASSLRTGVFSEQYF. CDR3 sequence (DNA): TGTGCCAGCAGCTTACGGACAGGGGTGTTCTCCGAGCAGTACTTC. This chain joins TRBV5-4 and TRBJ2-7; 9 bases fit TRBD1. V shed 2 bases and J 6 bases; nucleotides not matched to a gene: 9. The CDR3 covers 15 residues. The germline CDR1 and CDR2 sequences are SGHNT and YYREEE (reference sequence).

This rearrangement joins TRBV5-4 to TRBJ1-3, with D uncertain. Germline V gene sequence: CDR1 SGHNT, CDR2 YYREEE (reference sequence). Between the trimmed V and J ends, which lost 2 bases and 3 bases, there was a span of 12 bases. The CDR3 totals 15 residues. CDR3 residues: CASSFEGVGGNTIYF. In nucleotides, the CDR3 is TGTGCCAGCAGCTTTGAGGGAGTCGGTGGAAACACCATATATTTT.

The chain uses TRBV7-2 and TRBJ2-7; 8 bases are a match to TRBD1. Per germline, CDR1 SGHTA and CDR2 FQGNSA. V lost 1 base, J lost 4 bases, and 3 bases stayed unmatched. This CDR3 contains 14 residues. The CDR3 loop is CASSLVTGGYEQYF. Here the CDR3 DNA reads TGTGCCAGCAGCTTAGTAACAGGGGGGTACGAGCAGTACTTC.

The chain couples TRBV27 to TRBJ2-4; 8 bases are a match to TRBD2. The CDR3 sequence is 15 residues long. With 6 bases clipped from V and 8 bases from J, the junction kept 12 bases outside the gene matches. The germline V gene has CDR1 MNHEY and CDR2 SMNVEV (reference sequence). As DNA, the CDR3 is TGTGCCAGCAGCTACTTCGGGAGGGAGAGGGACATTCAGTACTTC. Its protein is CASSYFGRERDIQYF.

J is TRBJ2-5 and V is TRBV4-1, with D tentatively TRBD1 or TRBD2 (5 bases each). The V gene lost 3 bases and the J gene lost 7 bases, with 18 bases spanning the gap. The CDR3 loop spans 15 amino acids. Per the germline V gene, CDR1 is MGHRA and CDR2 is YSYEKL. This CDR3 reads CASSHPGTLVATQYF. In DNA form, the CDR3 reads TGCGCCAGCAGCCATCCCGGGACCCTTGTGGCGACCCAGTACTTC.

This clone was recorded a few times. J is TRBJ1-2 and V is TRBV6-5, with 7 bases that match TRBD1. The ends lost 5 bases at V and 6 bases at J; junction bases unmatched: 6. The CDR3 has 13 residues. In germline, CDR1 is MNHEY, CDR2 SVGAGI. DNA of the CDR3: TGTGCCAGCAGTCGAGACAGGGATCATGGCTACACCTTC. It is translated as CASSRDRDHGYTF.

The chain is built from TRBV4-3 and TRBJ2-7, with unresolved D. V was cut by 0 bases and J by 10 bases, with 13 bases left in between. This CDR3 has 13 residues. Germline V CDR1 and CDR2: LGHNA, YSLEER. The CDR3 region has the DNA TGCGCCAGCAGCCAAGAGTTCCGGGCGGAACAGTACTTC. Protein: CASSQEFRAEQYF.

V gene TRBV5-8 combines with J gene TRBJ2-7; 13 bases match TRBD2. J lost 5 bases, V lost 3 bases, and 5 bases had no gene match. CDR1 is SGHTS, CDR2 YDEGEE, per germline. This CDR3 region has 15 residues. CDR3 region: CASSYRTSGSDEQYF. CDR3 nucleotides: TGTGCCAGCAGCTATAGGACTAGCGGGAGCGACGAGCAGTACTTC. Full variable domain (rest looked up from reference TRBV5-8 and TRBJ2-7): EAGVTQSPTHLIKTRGQQATLRCSPISGHTSVYWYQQALGLGLQFLLWYDEGEERNRGNFPPRFSGRQFPNYSSELNVNALELEDSALYLCASSYRTSGSDEQYFGPGTRLTVT.